The entry below gives a single T cell receptor (beta chain) sequence along with its context. Study processing details: Estimates of nucleated cell counts were drawn from the amplification of reference gene primers. Using immunoSEQ multiplex PCR, the repertoire was profiled, and TCRdb retains in-frame clones only, with some absent. The V and J calls and clone size come from that table; D and trimming were worked out from the DNA. This sample yields about 160,000 clones, of which over 75% are seen a single time; more than 9.5% belongs to the top ten. This sample was taken from a study of blood T cell repertoires in COVID-19. Study background: T cells, B-cell-depleted T cells, or PBMCs provided the cDNA or gDNA that served as material.

CDR1 SEHNR and CDR2 FQNEAQ come from the germline V gene (reference sequence). Trimming removed 2 bases from V and 3 bases from J; junction bases left unmatched: 7. This CDR3 is 16 amino acids long. Input material: peripheral blood. The source of this sequence is a man aged 55 to 69 with active or convalescent COVID-19. The chain has TRBV7-9 and TRBJ2-3; 8 nucleotides agree with TRBD1. CDR3 sequence reads: CASSLPGTGETDTQYF. The CDR3 DNA follows: TGTGCCAGCAGCTTACCGGGGACAGGAGAGACAGATACGCAGTATTTT.